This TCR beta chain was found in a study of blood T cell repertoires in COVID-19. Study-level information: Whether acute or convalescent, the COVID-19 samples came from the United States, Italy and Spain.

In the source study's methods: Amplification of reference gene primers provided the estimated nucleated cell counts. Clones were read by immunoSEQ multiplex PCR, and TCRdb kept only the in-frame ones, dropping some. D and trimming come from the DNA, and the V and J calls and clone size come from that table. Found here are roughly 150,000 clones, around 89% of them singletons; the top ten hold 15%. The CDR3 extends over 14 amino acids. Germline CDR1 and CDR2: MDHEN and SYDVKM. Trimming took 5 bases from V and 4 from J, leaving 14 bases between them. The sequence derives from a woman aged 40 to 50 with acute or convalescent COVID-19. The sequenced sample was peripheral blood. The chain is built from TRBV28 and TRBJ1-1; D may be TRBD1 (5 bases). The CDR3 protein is CASSPPRALTEAFF. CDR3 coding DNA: TGTGCCAGCAGTCCCCCCAGGGCGCTCACTGAAGCTTTCTTT.